This T cell receptor beta chain came from a study of blood T cell repertoires in COVID-19. The length of the CDR3 is 16 residues. Germline V gene data show CDR1 as SGDLS and CDR2 as YYNGEE. V was pared by 3 bases and J by 1 base, with 16 bases between. Produced via immunoSEQ multiplex PCR; TCRdb's table is partial and in-frame only. The sample holds hundreds of thousands of clones; approximately 82% are singletons and the top ten take 2% to 3%. The chain employs TRBV9 and TRBJ2-5, with D possibly TRBD1 on 5 matching bases. Material: peripheral blood. This receptor was identified in a woman aged 70-85 years with active or convalescent COVID-19. In DNA, the CDR3 is TGTGCCAGCAGCGCCCTAGGGGCAGCCCCCCAAGAGACCCAGTACTTC. Translating it yields CASSALGAAPQETQYF.